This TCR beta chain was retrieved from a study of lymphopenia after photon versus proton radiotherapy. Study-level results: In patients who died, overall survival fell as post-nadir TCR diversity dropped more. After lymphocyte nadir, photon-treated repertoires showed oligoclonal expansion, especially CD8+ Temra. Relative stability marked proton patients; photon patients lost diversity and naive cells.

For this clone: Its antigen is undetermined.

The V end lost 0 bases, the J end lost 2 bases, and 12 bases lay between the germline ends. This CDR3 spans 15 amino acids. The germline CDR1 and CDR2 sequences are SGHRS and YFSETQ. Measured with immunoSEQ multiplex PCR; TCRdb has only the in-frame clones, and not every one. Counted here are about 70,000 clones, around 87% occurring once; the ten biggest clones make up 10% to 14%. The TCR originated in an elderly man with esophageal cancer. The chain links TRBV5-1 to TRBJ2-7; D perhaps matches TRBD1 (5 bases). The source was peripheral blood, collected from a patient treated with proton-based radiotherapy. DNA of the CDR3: TGCGCCAGCAGCTTGGGACAGCACCTAACCTACGAGCAGTACTTC. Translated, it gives CASSLGQHLTYEQYF.